This TCR beta chain was sequenced in a study of vaccination and CD4 T cells after COVID-19. Overall study context: Overlapping spike peptides of SARS-CoV-2, HCoV-NL63, HCoV-OC43 and HCoV-229E stimulated the cells. Control cultures received a CEFX pool, an HIV-1 Nef pool, or no peptide.

The Oncomine TCR Beta short-read assay was applied to DNA of cultured CD4+ T cells. Genomic DNA was taken out of cultured CD4+ T cells by extraction. TCRdb used MiXCR to reprocess the PCR reads, holding one entry per CDR3 protein. In the table there are over 9,500 distinct CDR3 sequences, roughly 40% of which are singletons. Treatment here: approximately nine-day PBMC culture with coronavirus spike peptide pools or control peptides (ViraFEST assay). Collection of the unexposed donor's CD4+ T cells took place before the COVID-19 pandemic (2011-2018). With peptide pools, ViraFEST first expanded antigen-specific T cells and afterwards sequenced their TCRs. Concerning this clonotype itself: Its antigen remains unidentified.

Germline V gene lookup returns CDR1 SGHTA and CDR2 FQGTGA. CDR3 size: 14 residues. The V gene end was trimmed by 5 bases and the J gene end by 13 bases; junction bases not matched to a gene: 13. The sequence was collected from a human donor in good health. The V and J genes are TRBV7-3 and TRBJ2-1; 8 nucleotides line up with TRBD2. Sequencing used CD4+ T cells from blood, cultured in vitro. CDR3 amino acids: CASSASTSGVGQFF. The CDR3 nucleotides are TGTGCCAGCAGCGCAAGCACTAGCGGAGTTGGACAGTTCTTC.